What follows are 20 T cell receptor beta chains derived from one specimen sequenced in a study of blood T cell repertoires in COVID-19. Repertoires were generated with immunoSEQ multiplex PCR, while TCRdb's copy carries only in-frame clones and drops some. The top ten clones hold 7.5% to 8.5% of a sample with under 200,000 clones, 79% of them seen once. The sample comprised peripheral blood. The source of these receptors is a woman aged 55-75 years with COVID-19, enrolled during active disease.

This clone was observed a handful of times. The gene calls are TRBV29-1 and TRBJ1-4, with 7 bases fitting TRBD1. The J segment lost 8 bases and the V segment lost 3 bases, leaving 6 bases of the junction unmatched. This CDR3 has 13 amino acids. Germline CDR1 and CDR2: SQVTM and ANQGSEA. The CDR3 loop is CSVDDRAGEKLFF. The CDR3 bases are TGCAGCGTTGATGACAGGGCCGGCGAAAAACTGTTTTTT.

Points on this clone: Different DNA sequences within this sample yield the same CDR3. The genes are TRBV6-5 and TRBJ2-2; weak D call: TRBD1 (5 bases). The V gene lost 5 bases and the J gene lost 4 bases, with 11 bases spanning the gap. Per the germline V gene, CDR1 is MNHEY and CDR2 is SVGAGI. This CDR3 is 14 amino acids long. Here the CDR3 reads CASSQGPLTGELFF. For the CDR3, the DNA is TGTGCCAGCAGTCAGGGTCCTCTCACCGGGGAGCTGTTTTTT.

This clone was detected only once. This chain connects TRBV19 to TRBJ1-2; TRBD1 matches at 12 bases. Germline lookup yields CDR1 LNHDA and CDR2 SQIVND (reference sequence). V gave up 5 bases and J gave up 2 bases; unmatched junction bases: 12. This CDR3 region has 18 residues. The chain's CDR3 is CASSPNLGTGGNNYGYTF. CDR3 DNA: TGTGCCAGTAGTCCCAATTTGGGGACAGGGGGCAACAACTATGGCTACACCTTC.

The chain uses TRBV27 and TRBJ2-1, with 12 bases identical to TRBD2. The J segment lost 8 bases and the V segment lost 3 bases, leaving 5 bases of the junction unmatched. CDR1 MNHEY and CDR2 SMNVEV come from the germline V gene (reference sequence). This CDR3 spans 15 amino acids. The CDR3 bases are TGTGCCAGCAGTTTCTGGGCTAGCGGGAGGGATGAGCAGTTCTTC. Translated, it gives CASSFWASGRDEQFF.

This clone has only one observation. V gene TRBV11-2 combines with J gene TRBJ2-2; TRBD2 might be the D (5 bases). Germline values: CDR1 SGHAT, CDR2 FQNNGV. The ends were cut back, 0 bases at V and 1 base at J, with 15 bases in the middle. This CDR3 is built from 18 residues. The CDR3 reads CASSLDLRVFRNTGELFF. As DNA, the CDR3 is TGTGCCAGCAGCTTAGATTTGAGGGTTTTTAGGAACACCGGGGAGCTGTTTTTT.

The chain couples TRBV5-1 to TRBJ2-3; TRBD2 is a possible D gene (5 bases). Germline V lookup: CDR1 SGHRS, CDR2 YFSETQ. The V end lost 3 bases, the J end lost 3 bases, and 11 bases lay between the germline ends. The CDR3 runs 14 residues. The CDR3 DNA is TGCGCCAGCAGCTCGGACTTTTTTACAGATACGCAGTATTTT. Amino acid sequence: CASSSDFFTDTQYF.

This rearrangement joins TRBV6-6 to TRBJ1-2; perhaps TRBD1 as D (6 bases). The V gene's germline CDR1 is MNHNY and CDR2 SVGAGI (reference sequence). The CDR3 spans 14 residues. V lost 6 bases and J 0 bases, leaving 11 bases between the germline ends. The CDR3: CASSQGPPNYGYTF. The CDR3 nucleotides read TGTGCCAGCAGCCAGGGGCCACCTAACTATGGCTACACCTTC.

In its sample, this clone was seen once. The DNA of the CDR3 is TGCGCCAGCAGCTTTTACAGGGCTCCCTACAATGAGCAGTTCTTC. It translates to CASSFYRAPYNEQFF. The rearrangement links TRBV5-1 to TRBJ2-1, with a possible D match to TRBD1 (6 bases). The V gene lost 2 bases and the J gene lost 2 bases, with 11 bases spanning the gap. This CDR3 has 15 amino acids. Germline CDR1 SGHRS, CDR2 YFSETQ.

The rearrangement joins TRBV6-5 to TRBJ2-3; D is perhaps TRBD2 (5 bases). Looked up from germline, CDR1 is MNHEY and CDR2 is SVGAGI. The CDR3 sequence is 15 residues long. V shed 1 base and J shed 2 bases, with 10 bases lying between them. The CDR3 region is CASSYLGGHTDTQYF. CDR3 bases: TGTGCCAGCAGTTACTTAGGCGGGCACACAGATACGCAGTATTTT.

A single count supports this clone. This chain connects TRBV28 to TRBJ2-2, with 9 bases matching TRBD1. After removal of 6 bases from V and 3 bases from J, the junction contained 5 bases not matched to a gene. The length of the CDR3 is 15 residues. The germline gives CDR1 MDHEN, CDR2 SYDVKM. The chain's CDR3 is CASSQDRGYTGELFF. The CDR3 DNA sequence: TGTGCCAGCAGCCAGGACAGGGGCTACACCGGGGAGCTGTTTTTT.

The chain recombines TRBV20-1 with TRBJ1-1; TRBD1 matches 8 bases. Germline CDR1 DFQATT, CDR2 SNEGSKA (reference sequence). The CDR3 is 16 residues long. Trimming cost V 5 bases and J 0 bases; bases outside gene matches: 11. In nucleotides, the CDR3 is TGCAGTGCTCGTGAGACAGGGGATTTTTTGAACACTGAAGCTTTCTTT. Translating gives CSARETGDFLNTEAFF.

In its sample, this clone was seen a few times. The chain has TRBV7-9 and TRBJ1-3, with no clear D. The ends were cut back, 0 bases at V and 2 bases at J, with 11 bases in the middle. The CDR3 is made up of 16 amino acids. From germline, CDR1 is SEHNR and CDR2 FQNEAQ (reference sequence). CDR3 in amino acids: CASSLAPVRTGNTIYF. The CDR3 coding sequence is TGTGCCAGCAGCTTAGCTCCAGTGCGGACTGGAAACACCATATATTTT.

The J gene is TRBJ1-3, the V gene TRBV6-5; weak D call: TRBD1 (6 bases). Germline lookup yields CDR1 MNHEY and CDR2 SVGAGI. V lost 6 bases and J 6 bases, leaving 15 bases between the germline ends. This CDR3 has 14 amino acids. DNA for the CDR3: TGTGCCAGCAGATCTCAGGGGTTCACAAACACCATATATTTT. Protein: CASRSQGFTNTIYF.

The chain carries TRBV27 and TRBJ2-5; 9 bases agree with TRBD2. V lost 3 bases to trimming and J lost 1 base; unmatched junction nucleotides: 3. The CDR3 totals 15 residues. Germline-derived CDR1 and CDR2 are MNHEY and SMNVEV (reference sequence). CDR3: CASSFQRGAQETQYF. CDR3 DNA sequence: TGTGCCAGCAGTTTCCAGCGGGGGGCCCAAGAGACCCAGTACTTC.

The rearrangement uses TRBV28 and TRBJ1-5; tentative D call: TRBD1 (6 bases). The CDR3 is made up of 14 amino acids. CDR1 and CDR2 (germline): MDHEN, SYDVKM. Trimming took off 5 bases at V and 4 bases at J, with 12 bases between the two ends. The CDR3 spells CASSLGQSNQPQHF. CDR3 DNA sequence: TGTGCCAGCAGTCTTGGACAGTCAAATCAGCCCCAGCATTTT.

This rearrangement joins TRBV7-6 to TRBJ2-2, with TRBD1 identical over 8 bases. V dropped 5 bases and J dropped 0; count of bases not matched to a gene: 11. Germline lookup yields CDR1 SGHVS and CDR2 FNYEAQ. This CDR3 is built from 18 residues. Here the CDR3 DNA reads TGTGCCAGCAGCCGCAGGTCAGGGGGCAGTTCGAACACCGGGGAGCTGTTTTTT. Translating it yields CASSRRSGGSSNTGELFF.

This sequence joins TRBV7-3 and TRBJ2-5, with TRBD1 matching over 11 bases. V lost 2 bases and J lost 5; bases outside the gene matches: 10. CDR3 length equals 17 residues. The V gene's germline CDR1 is SGHTA and CDR2 FQGTGA. The CDR3 region is CASSLVAPGQGDETQYF. DNA of the CDR3: TGTGCCAGCAGCTTAGTAGCACCGGGACAGGGGGACGAGACCCAGTACTTC.

The CDR3 sequence: CASSYPGTPLSYEQYF. As DNA, the CDR3 is TGTGCCAGCAGTTACCCCGGGACACCTCTTTCCTACGAGCAGTACTTC. This sequence joins TRBV6-6 and TRBJ2-7; D possibly corresponds to TRBD1 (6 bases). The CDR3 runs 16 residues. V lost 2 bases and J lost 1, with 15 bases in between. Germline-derived CDR1 and CDR2 are MNHNY and SVGAGI (reference sequence).

V is TRBV3-1 (or the pseudogene TRBV3-2) and J is TRBJ2-1; the match to TRBD2 covers 8 bases. The CDR3 is 15 amino acids. The junction had 8 bases not matched to a gene; V was cut back by 7 bases and J by 3 bases. CDR1 and CDR2 from the germline V gene are LGHDT and YNNKEL (reference sequence). DNA for the CDR3: TGTGCCAGCAAAAGCCGGGAGGGGTTCTACAATGAGCAGTTCTTC. Protein sequence: CASKSREGFYNEQFF.

The V call is TRBV5-6, the J call TRBJ2-1, with TRBD1 matching over 7 bases. V lost 2 bases and J lost 2; bases outside the gene matches: 1. The CDR3 contains 14 residues. Germline CDR1 SGHDT, CDR2 YYEEEE. CDR3 residues: CASSFRGTYNEQFF. The CDR3 region has the DNA TGTGCCAGCAGCTTCAGGGGGACCTACAATGAGCAGTTCTTC.